This T cell receptor (beta chain) emerged from a study of shared clonotypes between healthy human individuals. Study-wide results and limits: Naive CD4 clonotypes were shared across several donors at about 5.3%. Deeper or shallower sequencing was expected to change how clonotypes are shared among donors. Sorted-subset sequencing, rarefaction showed, was incomplete despite large depth.

Using immunoSEQ multiplex PCR, the repertoire was profiled, and TCRdb retains in-frame clones only, with some absent. The sample contains fewer than 1 million clones, approximately 96% of which appear only once. CDR3 size: 13 residues. Looked up from germline, CDR1 is SGDLS and CDR2 is YYNGEE. Trimming cost V 4 bases and J 3 bases, with 11 bases left between them. This clone was seen a single time. Its antigen remains unknown. Terminally differentiated effector memory CD45RA+ cells were excluded by CCR7 positive selection of CD45RO-negative cells. This clonotype was obtained from a young man in good health. Sequences were obtained from naive CD8+ T cells sorted from blood. The V call is TRBV9, the J call TRBJ2-7; TRBD2 is a possible D gene (5 bases). The CDR3 loop reads CASSPPAGYEQYF. The CDR3 nucleotides are TGTGCCAGCAGCCCCCCGGCGGGCTACGAGCAGTACTTC.